Listed below are T cell receptor beta chains from one sample, sequenced in a study of blood T cell repertoires in COVID-19. Repertoires were generated with immunoSEQ multiplex PCR, while TCRdb's copy carries only in-frame clones and drops some. The sample yields under 450,000 clones, around 88% seen once. Sequences were obtained from peripheral blood. Every receptor here comes from a woman aged 50 to 60 with COVID-19, enrolled during active disease. The CDR3 runs from the conserved cysteine through the conserved F or W. Each record gives: V gene, J gene, D gene, clone size, CDR3 DNA, CDR3 protein. A D gene is named only where the DNA matches it firmly. A clone size is listed for some rows: how often the clone was seen (once, few, many), or a class if it is expanded.

V gene: TRBV29-1; J gene: TRBJ2-1; D gene: TRBD1; clone size: NA; CDR3 DNA: TGCAGCGTTGAACCTCGGGACAGGGGGCTAGGTGAGCAGTTCTTC; CDR3 protein: CSVEPRDRGLGEQFF
V gene: TRBV30; J gene: TRBJ1-2; D gene: NA; clone size: NA; CDR3 DNA: TGTGCCTCTTCCCCCTGGGGGGTGTCTAACTATGGCTACACCTTC; CDR3 protein: CASSPWGVSNYGYTF
V gene: TRBV6-5; J gene: TRBJ1-6; D gene: TRBD1; clone size: NA; CDR3 DNA: TGTGCCAGCAGTAACGAGATGGACAGGGCTTCACCCCTCCACTTT; CDR3 protein: CASSNEMDRASPLHF
V gene: TRBV29-1; J gene: TRBJ1-1; D gene: NA; clone size: few; CDR3 DNA: TGCAGCGTTGAGCCGAGCACTGAAGCTTTCTTT; CDR3 protein: CSVEPSTEAFF
V gene: TRBV7-2; J gene: TRBJ2-3; D gene: TRBD2; clone size: NA; CDR3 DNA: TGTGCCAGCAGCTTTCGCCGAGCGGGGGGGGTGGATACGCAGTATTTT; CDR3 protein: CASSFRRAGGVDTQYF
V gene: TRBV30; J gene: TRBJ2-3; D gene: TRBD2; clone size: NA; CDR3 DNA: TGTGCCTGGAGTGTACGGGGGGGAACAGATACGCAGTATTTT; CDR3 protein: CAWSVRGGTDTQYF
V gene: TRBV14; J gene: TRBJ1-2; D gene: TRBD1; clone size: NA; CDR3 DNA: TGTGCCAGCAGCCCGACGACAGGGAGTCATGGCTACACCTTC; CDR3 protein: CASSPTTGSHGYTF
V gene: TRBV28; J gene: TRBJ2-5; D gene: TRBD2; clone size: NA; CDR3 DNA: TGTGCCAGCAGTACCGCCGGGGGGGCACGAGAGACCCAGTACTTC; CDR3 protein: CASSTAGGARETQYF
V gene: TRBV6-5; J gene: TRBJ1-6; D gene: NA; clone size: NA; CDR3 DNA: TGTGCCAGCAACTACAGGGATAATTCACCCCTCCACTTT; CDR3 protein: CASNYRDNSPLHF
V gene: TRBV2; J gene: TRBJ1-1; D gene: NA; clone size: few; CDR3 DNA: TGTGCCAGCAGACCTTACCGGGACACTCTAAACACTGAAGCTTTCTTT; CDR3 protein: CASRPYRDTLNTEAFF
V gene: TRBV10-3; J gene: TRBJ1-1; D gene: NA; clone size: NA; CDR3 DNA: TGTGCCATCAGTACAGGGCTGAACACTGAAGCTTTCTTT; CDR3 protein: CAISTGLNTEAFF
V gene: TRBV2; J gene: TRBJ1-1; D gene: TRBD1; clone size: NA; CDR3 DNA: TGTGCCAGCAGCCGGGACAGATCAAGAAAGGACGCTTTCTTT; CDR3 protein: CASSRDRSRKDAFF
V gene: TRBV28; J gene: TRBJ2-7; D gene: NA; clone size: NA; CDR3 DNA: TGTGCCAGCAGTTTAGGAAGGCAGGGGCAGTACTTC; CDR3 protein: CASSLGRQGQYF
V gene: TRBV3-1/TRBV3-2; J gene: TRBJ1-2; D gene: TRBD1; clone size: once; CDR3 DNA: TGTGCCAGCAGTCCAGCCCTCACAGGGGAAGGTGGCTACACCTTC; CDR3 protein: CASSPALTGEGGYTF
V gene: TRBV28; J gene: TRBJ1-4; D gene: NA; clone size: once; CDR3 DNA: TGTGCCAGCAGTTTACAGCGGGAAAAACTGTTTTTT; CDR3 protein: CASSLQREKLFF
V gene: TRBV6-5; J gene: TRBJ2-1; D gene: NA; clone size: NA; CDR3 DNA: TGTGCCAGCAGCGACTCACTCAATGAGCAGTTCTTC; CDR3 protein: CASSDSLNEQFF
V gene: TRBV14; J gene: TRBJ2-7; D gene: NA; clone size: NA; CDR3 DNA: TGTGCCAGCAGCCAAGGCTCCTTGGACAACTACGAGCAGTACTTC; CDR3 protein: CASSQGSLDNYEQYF
V gene: TRBV7-2; J gene: TRBJ2-2; D gene: NA; clone size: few; CDR3 DNA: TGTGCCAGCAGCTTCGGGGAAGGCGGGGAGCTGTTTTTT; CDR3 protein: CASSFGEGGELFF
V gene: TRBV28; J gene: TRBJ1-1; D gene: NA; clone size: NA; CDR3 DNA: TGTGCCAGCAGCCTCGGTGCTGCGGAAGCTTTCTTT; CDR3 protein: CASSLGAAEAFF
V gene: TRBV11-2; J gene: TRBJ2-1; D gene: NA; clone size: NA; CDR3 DNA: TGTGCCAGCGCCACCCGGGGGGCCGGTGAGCAGTTCTTC; CDR3 protein: CASATRGAGEQFF
V gene: TRBV19; J gene: TRBJ1-6; D gene: NA; clone size: once; CDR3 DNA: TGTGCCTCCCAATCAGGGGTCATCTCCTATAATTCACCCCTCCACTTT; CDR3 protein: CASQSGVISYNSPLHF
V gene: TRBV21-1; J gene: TRBJ1-1; D gene: NA; clone size: few; CDR3 DNA: TGTGCCAGCAGCCCCGGGGGGGGACGAGTGAACACTGAAGCTTTCTTT; CDR3 protein: CASSPGGGRVNTEAFF
V gene: TRBV5-6; J gene: TRBJ1-1; D gene: NA; clone size: NA; CDR3 DNA: TGTGCCAGCAGCTTATACAGGGAAACTGAAGCTTTCTTT; CDR3 protein: CASSLYRETEAFF
V gene: TRBV5-4; J gene: TRBJ2-7; D gene: NA; clone size: NA; CDR3 DNA: TGTGCCAGCAATCCTGGGGGCGCATATATCGACGAGCAGTACTTC; CDR3 protein: CASNPGGAYIDEQYF